This T cell receptor beta chain was captured by sequencing in a study of blood T cell repertoires in COVID-19. Study as a whole: Some COVID-19 samples were acute and others convalescent; all came from the United States, Italy and Spain. PBMCs, B-cell-depleted T cells, or T cells provided the cDNA or gDNA that made up the material.

Libraries were prepared by immunoSEQ multiplex PCR; TCRdb keeps only in-frame clonotypes and omits some of them. The sample has 200,000 to 250,000 clones, 60% to 85% seen once; the top ten hold under 8.5%. This clone came up once. Germline values: CDR1 ENHRY, CDR2 SYGVKD. Trimming stripped 0 bases from V and 2 bases from J, with 9 bases between. CDR3 length equals 15 residues. The gene calls are TRBV10-3 and TRBJ2-3; D possibly corresponds to TRBD1 (5 bases). The specimen sequenced was peripheral blood. This sequence originates from a woman between 65 and 79 years old with acute or convalescent COVID-19. The CDR3 DNA is TGTGCCATCAGTGAGTCGGGGCAGATCACAGATACGCAGTATTTT. This gives the protein CAISESGQITDTQYF.